The clone carrying this T cell receptor (beta chain) was observed many times. The sample originates from a study of T-cell memory formation after mild COVID-19. TCRdb reprocessed the 5' RACE reads via MiXCR and lists one record per CDR3 protein. The table has nearly 350,000 distinct CDR3 sequences, approximately 12% seen once; the top ten hold about a fifth. V lost 0 bases and J 6 bases, leaving 9 bases between the germline ends. The V gene's germline CDR1 is SQVTM and CDR2 ANQGSEA. This CDR3 region has 12 residues. This TCR was recovered from a man in his late teens or twenties who had mild COVID-19 (a few samples of this study predate the infection). Cell type and time point are not known. The sample comprised PBMCs or a T cell subset sorted from them (not recorded which). This chain uses TRBV29-1 with TRBJ2-7; D may be TRBD2 (6 bases). The CDR3 DNA reads TGCAGCGTTGAAGAAGGAGGGAGCGAGCAGTACTTC. This translates into CSVEEGGSEQYF.